This TCR beta chain was sequenced for a study of T-cell reconstitution after alpha-beta-depleted transplantation in children. Library preparation (for TCRbeta) was performed with unique molecular identifiers. TCRdb re-derived calls from the PCR reads in MiXCR, one entry per CDR3 protein. The repertoire holds hundreds of thousands of distinct CDR3 sequences, roughly 17% seen once, with approximately 1% in the top ten. CDR1 is SEHNR and CDR2 is FQNEAQ in the germline V gene (reference sequence). The CDR3 has 11 amino acids. Trimming stripped 6 bases from V and 5 bases from J, with 6 bases between. This specimen was PBMCs from the stem cell graft donor, taken from the stem cell graft. This chain joins TRBV7-9 and TRBJ2-3; unclear D gene. This receptor was identified in a human donor who donated a stem cell graft to a child with acute myeloid leukemia. The CDR3 reads CASRPRDTQYF. The CDR3 DNA follows: TGTGCCAGCAGACCGAGAGATACGCAGTATTTT.